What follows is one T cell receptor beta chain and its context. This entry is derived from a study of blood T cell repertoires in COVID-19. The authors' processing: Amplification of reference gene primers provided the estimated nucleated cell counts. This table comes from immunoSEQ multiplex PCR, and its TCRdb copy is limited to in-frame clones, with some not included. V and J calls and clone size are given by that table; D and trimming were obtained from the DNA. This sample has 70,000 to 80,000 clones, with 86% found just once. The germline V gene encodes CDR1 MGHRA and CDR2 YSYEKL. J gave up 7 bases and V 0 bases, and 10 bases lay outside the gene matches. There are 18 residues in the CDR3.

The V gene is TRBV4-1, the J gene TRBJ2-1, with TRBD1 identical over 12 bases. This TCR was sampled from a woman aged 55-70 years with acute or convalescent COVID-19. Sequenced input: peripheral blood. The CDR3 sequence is CASSQDHGTGGRSNEQFF. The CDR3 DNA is TGCGCCAGCAGCCAAGATCATGGGACAGGGGGCAGGAGTAATGAGCAGTTCTTC.